Listed below are T cell receptor beta chains from one sample, sequenced in a study of post-analysis software for immune sequencing data. TCRdb fed the PCR reads into MiXCR, producing one record per CDR3 protein. The table shows 450,000 or so distinct CDR3 sequences, with 45% occurring only once. Material for sequencing was blood. These receptors were collected from a girl under 18 with multiple sclerosis. Each CDR3 is given with its conserved first and last residue. Fields, in order: CDR3 protein, J gene, V gene.

CDR3 protein: CASSLEREKDTQYF
J gene: TRBJ2-3
V gene: TRBV5-1

CDR3 protein: CASSLTALPGGYEQYF
J gene: .
V gene: TRBV5-1

CDR3 protein: CSARVREIYNEQFF
J gene: TRBJ2-1
V gene: TRBV20-1

CDR3 protein: CASSAPGQGLFGYTF
J gene: TRBJ1-2
V gene: TRBV7-2

CDR3 protein: CASSSPVGVKTSGRALSYNEQFF
J gene: TRBJ2-1
V gene: TRBV11-1

CDR3 protein: CASSVVPDRATEAFF
J gene: TRBJ1-1
V gene: TRBV9

CDR3 protein: CASSSRPGQRVLKYF
J gene: TRBJ2-5
V gene: TRBV28

CDR3 protein: CASSVEEYSGELFF
J gene: TRBJ2-2
V gene: TRBV9

CDR3 protein: CATSASLGGGLSGANVLTF
J gene: TRBJ2-6
V gene: TRBV24-1

CDR3 protein: CASSQMRDSYEQYF
J gene: TRBJ2-7
V gene: TRBV3-1

CDR3 protein: CATGLAGAPSVEQFF
J gene: TRBJ2-1
V gene: TRBV7-2

CDR3 protein: CATYLRGEQYF
J gene: TRBJ2-7
V gene: TRBV28

CDR3 protein: CASGLGYRLDHEQFF
J gene: TRBJ2-1
V gene: TRBV7-2

CDR3 protein: CSACPAGETTFYNEQFF
J gene: TRBJ2-1
V gene: TRBV20-1

CDR3 protein: CSASSGYGYTF
J gene: TRBJ1-2
V gene: TRBV20-1

CDR3 protein: CASSTPSYSSYNEQFF
J gene: TRBJ2-1
V gene: TRBV5-6